Listed below are T cell receptor beta chains from one sample, sequenced in a study of OX40 agonist ivuxolimab in advanced cancers. This table comes from immunoSEQ multiplex PCR, and its TCRdb copy is limited to in-frame clones, with some not included. The sample consists of roughly 80,000 clones, roughly 91% of them appearing once. The material sequenced was CD4+ or CD8+ T cells sorted from blood, taken in a trial of the OX40 agonist ivuxolimab. The receptors shown here come from an adult with an advanced solid tumor such as melanoma, head and neck, liver or kidney cancer. CDR3s include the opening cysteine and the closing phenylalanine or tryptophan. Each record gives: J gene, clone size, V gene, CDR3 length, D gene, CDR3 protein, CDR3 DNA. The D gene is left open where the match is weak. The size entry is marked missing in some rows and otherwise reads once, few, many or a size class.

J gene: TRBJ2-3; clone size: once; V gene: TRBV21-1; CDR3 length: 17; D gene: -; CDR3 protein: CASSLKGTGGETDTQYF; CDR3 DNA: TGTGCCAGCAGCTTAAAGGGGACAGGGGGAGAAACGGATACGCAGTATTTT
J gene: TRBJ1-6; clone size: -; V gene: TRBV11-2; CDR3 length: 14; D gene: -; CDR3 protein: CASSSRTRPGALHF; CDR3 DNA: TGTGCCAGCAGCTCCCGGACTCGTCCCGGGGCCCTCCACTTT
J gene: TRBJ2-3; clone size: -; V gene: TRBV7-9; CDR3 length: 14; D gene: -; CDR3 protein: CASSLGLITDTQYF; CDR3 DNA: TGTGCCAGCAGCTTAGGACTGATCACAGATACGCAGTATTTT
J gene: TRBJ2-2; clone size: few; V gene: TRBV7-2; CDR3 length: 12; D gene: -; CDR3 protein: CASSRGAGELFF; CDR3 DNA: TGTGCCAGCAGTCGGGGTGCCGGGGAGCTGTTTTTT
J gene: TRBJ1-5; clone size: -; V gene: TRBV6-5; CDR3 length: 14; D gene: -; CDR3 protein: CASRNEVGGQPQHF; CDR3 DNA: TGTGCCAGCAGAAACGAAGTAGGTGGTCAGCCCCAGCATTTT
J gene: TRBJ2-1; clone size: -; V gene: TRBV15; CDR3 length: 15; D gene: -; CDR3 protein: CATSRDQDAGGEQFF; CDR3 DNA: TGTGCCACCAGCAGAGATCAAGATGCGGGCGGTGAGCAGTTCTTC
J gene: TRBJ1-4; clone size: -; V gene: TRBV6-1; CDR3 length: 13; D gene: -; CDR3 protein: CASSEVYNEKLFF; CDR3 DNA: TGTGCCAGCAGTGAAGTTTATAATGAAAAACTGTTTTTT
J gene: TRBJ2-7; clone size: -; V gene: TRBV6-6; CDR3 length: 11; D gene: -; CDR3 protein: CASSYGGEQYF; CDR3 DNA: TGTGCCAGCAGTTACGGGGGGGAGCAGTACTTC
J gene: TRBJ2-7; clone size: -; V gene: TRBV19; CDR3 length: 15; D gene: TRBD2; CDR3 protein: CASRGLAGNSYEQYF; CDR3 DNA: TGTGCCAGTAGGGGACTAGCGGGCAACTCCTACGAGCAGTACTTC
J gene: TRBJ2-3; clone size: -; V gene: TRBV5-4; CDR3 length: 16; D gene: TRBD2; CDR3 protein: CASSPSSGLSTDTQYF; CDR3 DNA: TGTGCCAGCAGCCCCTCTAGCGGGTTGAGCACAGATACGCAGTATTTT
J gene: TRBJ1-1; clone size: -; V gene: TRBV10-2; CDR3 length: 13; D gene: -; CDR3 protein: CASKPGRDTEAFF; CDR3 DNA: TGCGCCAGCAAGCCCGGACGGGACACTGAAGCTTTCTTT
J gene: TRBJ1-1; clone size: -; V gene: TRBV29-1; CDR3 length: 13; D gene: -; CDR3 protein: CSVRDGQASEAFF; CDR3 DNA: TGCAGCGTTAGGGACGGCCAGGCATCTGAAGCTTTCTTT
J gene: TRBJ1-6; clone size: -; V gene: TRBV28; CDR3 length: 13; D gene: -; CDR3 protein: CASSSPYNSPLHF; CDR3 DNA: TGTGCCAGCAGTTCCCCCTATAATTCACCCCTCCACTTT
J gene: TRBJ2-3; clone size: once; V gene: TRBV18; CDR3 length: 13; D gene: TRBD2; CDR3 protein: CASSPGGGDTQYF; CDR3 DNA: TGTGCCAGCTCCCCGGGGGGAGGAGATACGCAGTATTTT
J gene: TRBJ1-5; clone size: -; V gene: TRBV7-8; CDR3 length: 18; D gene: -; CDR3 protein: CASSSPRGGRGGNQPQHF; CDR3 DNA: TGTGCCAGCAGCTCTCCTAGGGGGGGGAGAGGCGGCAATCAGCCCCAGCATTTT
J gene: TRBJ1-6; clone size: -; V gene: TRBV11-2; CDR3 length: 15; D gene: TRBD1; CDR3 protein: CASSLGGQDNSPLHF; CDR3 DNA: TGTGCCAGCAGCTTAGGGGGACAGGACAATTCACCCCTCCACTTT
J gene: TRBJ1-1; clone size: few; V gene: TRBV20-1; CDR3 length: 10; D gene: TRBD1; CDR3 protein: CSAPKGAAFF; CDR3 DNA: TGCAGTGCTCCAAAGGGGGCCGCTTTCTTT
J gene: TRBJ2-1; clone size: -; V gene: TRBV7-3; CDR3 length: 18; D gene: TRBD2; CDR3 protein: CASSERGIAGGWDNEQFF; CDR3 DNA: TGTGCCAGCAGCGAAAGGGGGATAGCGGGAGGTTGGGACAATGAGCAGTTCTTC